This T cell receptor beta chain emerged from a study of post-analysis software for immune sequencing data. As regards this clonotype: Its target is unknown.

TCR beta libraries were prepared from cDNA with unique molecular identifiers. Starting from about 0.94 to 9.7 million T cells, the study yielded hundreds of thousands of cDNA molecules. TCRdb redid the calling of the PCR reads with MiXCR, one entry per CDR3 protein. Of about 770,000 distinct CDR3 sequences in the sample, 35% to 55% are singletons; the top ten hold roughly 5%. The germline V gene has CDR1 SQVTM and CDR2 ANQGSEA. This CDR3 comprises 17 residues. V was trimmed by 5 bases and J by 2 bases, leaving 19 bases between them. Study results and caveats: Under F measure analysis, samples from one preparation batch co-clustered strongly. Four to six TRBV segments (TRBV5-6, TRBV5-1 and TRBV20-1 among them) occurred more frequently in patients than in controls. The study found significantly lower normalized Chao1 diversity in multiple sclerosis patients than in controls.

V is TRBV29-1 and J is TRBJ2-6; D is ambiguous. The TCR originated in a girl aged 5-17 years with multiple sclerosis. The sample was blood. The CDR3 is CSVSDGNLQPGANVLTF. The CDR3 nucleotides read TGCAGCGTTTCGGACGGAAATTTACAGCCTGGGGCCAACGTCCTGACTTTC.